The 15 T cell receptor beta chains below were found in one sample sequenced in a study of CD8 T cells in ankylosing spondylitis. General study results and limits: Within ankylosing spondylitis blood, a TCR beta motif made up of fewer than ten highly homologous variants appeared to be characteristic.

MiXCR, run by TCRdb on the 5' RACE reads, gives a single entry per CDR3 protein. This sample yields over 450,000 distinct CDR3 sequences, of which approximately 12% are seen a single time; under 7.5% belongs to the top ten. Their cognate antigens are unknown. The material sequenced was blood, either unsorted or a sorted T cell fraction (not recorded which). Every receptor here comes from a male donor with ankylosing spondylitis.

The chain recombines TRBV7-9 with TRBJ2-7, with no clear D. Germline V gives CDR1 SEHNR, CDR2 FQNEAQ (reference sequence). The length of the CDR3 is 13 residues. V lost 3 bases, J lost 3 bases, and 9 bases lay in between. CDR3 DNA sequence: TGTGCCAGCAGCTTGCTCGGTCACTACGAGCAGTACTTC. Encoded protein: CASSLLGHYEQYF.

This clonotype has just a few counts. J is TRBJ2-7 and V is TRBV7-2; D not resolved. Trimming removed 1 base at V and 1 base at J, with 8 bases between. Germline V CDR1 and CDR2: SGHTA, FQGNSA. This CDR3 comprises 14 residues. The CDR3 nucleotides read TGTGCCAGCAGCTTAGACAAGGGATCCTACGAGCAGTACTTC. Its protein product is CASSLDKGSYEQYF. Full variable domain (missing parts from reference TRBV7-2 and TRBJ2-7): GAGVSQSPSNKVTEKGKDVELRCDPISGHTALYWYRQSLGQGLEFLIYFQGNSAPDKSGLPSDRFSAERTGGSVSTLTIQRTQQEDSAVYLCASSLDKGSYEQYFGPGTRLTVT.

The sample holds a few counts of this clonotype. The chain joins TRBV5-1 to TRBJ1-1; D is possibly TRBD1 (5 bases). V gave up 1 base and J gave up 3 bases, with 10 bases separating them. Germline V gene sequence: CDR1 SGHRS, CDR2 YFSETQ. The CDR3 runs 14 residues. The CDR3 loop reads CASSLKGPDTEAFF. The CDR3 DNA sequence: TGCGCCAGCAGCTTGAAGGGGCCGGACACTGAAGCTTTCTTT.

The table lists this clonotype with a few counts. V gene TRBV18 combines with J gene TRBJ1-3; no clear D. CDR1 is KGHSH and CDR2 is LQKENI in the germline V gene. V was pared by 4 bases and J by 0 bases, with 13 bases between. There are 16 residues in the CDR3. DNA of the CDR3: TGTGCCAGCTCACTCGGACCGGCGGACTCTGGAAACACCATATATTTT. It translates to CASSLGPADSGNTIYF.

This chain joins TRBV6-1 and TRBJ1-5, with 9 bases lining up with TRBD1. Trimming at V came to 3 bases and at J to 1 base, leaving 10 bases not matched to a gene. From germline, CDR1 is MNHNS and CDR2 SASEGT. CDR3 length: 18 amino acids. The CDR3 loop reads CASSEWDRAVWSNQPQHF. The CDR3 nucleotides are TGTGCCAGCAGTGAGTGGGACAGGGCAGTATGGAGCAATCAGCCCCAGCATTTT.

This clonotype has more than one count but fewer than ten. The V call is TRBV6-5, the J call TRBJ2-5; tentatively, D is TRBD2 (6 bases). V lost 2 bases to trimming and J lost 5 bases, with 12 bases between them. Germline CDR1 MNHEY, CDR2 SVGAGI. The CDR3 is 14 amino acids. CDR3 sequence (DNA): TGTGCCAGCAGTTACCGACTAGTTTCGGAGACCCAGTACTTC. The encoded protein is CASSYRLVSETQYF.

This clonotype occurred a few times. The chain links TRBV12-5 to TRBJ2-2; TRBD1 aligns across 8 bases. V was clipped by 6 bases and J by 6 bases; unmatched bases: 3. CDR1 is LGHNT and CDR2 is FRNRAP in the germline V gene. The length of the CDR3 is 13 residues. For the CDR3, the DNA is TGTGCTAGTGGCCCACAGGGGGCCGGGGAGCTGTTTTTT. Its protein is CASGPQGAGELFF.

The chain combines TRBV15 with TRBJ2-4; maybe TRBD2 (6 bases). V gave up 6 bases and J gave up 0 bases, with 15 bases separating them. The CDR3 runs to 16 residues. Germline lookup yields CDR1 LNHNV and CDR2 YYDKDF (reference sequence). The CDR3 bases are TGTGCCACCAGACCGGGGGTAGGCTTAGCCAAAAACATTCAGTACTTC. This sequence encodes CATRPGVGLAKNIQYF.

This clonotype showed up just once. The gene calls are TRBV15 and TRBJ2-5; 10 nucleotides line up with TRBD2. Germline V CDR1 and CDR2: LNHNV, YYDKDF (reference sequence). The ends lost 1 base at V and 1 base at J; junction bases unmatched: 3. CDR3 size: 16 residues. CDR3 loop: CATSRGSGRTQETQYF. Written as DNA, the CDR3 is TGTGCCACCAGCAGAGGTAGCGGGAGGACCCAAGAGACCCAGTACTTC. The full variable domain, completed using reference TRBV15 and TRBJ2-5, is DAMVIQNPRYQVTQFGKPVTLSCSQTLNHNVMYWYQQKSSQAPKLLFHYYDKDFNNEADTPDNFQSRRPNTSFCFLDIRSPGLGDTAMYLCATSRGSGRTQETQYFGPGTRLLVL.

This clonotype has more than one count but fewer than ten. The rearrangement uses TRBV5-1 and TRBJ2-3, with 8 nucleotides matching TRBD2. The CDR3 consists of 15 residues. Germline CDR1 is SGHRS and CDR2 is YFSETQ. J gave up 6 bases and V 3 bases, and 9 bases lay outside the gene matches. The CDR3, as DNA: TGCGCCAGCAGCTACAGCGGGAGAGTGACCGATACGCAGTATTTT. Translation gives CASSYSGRVTDTQYF.

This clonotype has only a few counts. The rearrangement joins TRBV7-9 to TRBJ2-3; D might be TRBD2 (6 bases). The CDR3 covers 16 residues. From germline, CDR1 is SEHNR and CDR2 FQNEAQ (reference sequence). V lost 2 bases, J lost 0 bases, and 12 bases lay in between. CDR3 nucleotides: TGTGCCAGCAGCTTATTAGCGGCGACTAGCACAGATACGCAGTATTTT. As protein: CASSLLAATSTDTQYF.

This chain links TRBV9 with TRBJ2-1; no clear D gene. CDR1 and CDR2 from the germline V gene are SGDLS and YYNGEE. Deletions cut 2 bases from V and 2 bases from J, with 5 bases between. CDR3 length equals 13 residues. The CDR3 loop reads CASSVVPYNEQFF. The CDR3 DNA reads TGTGCCAGCAGCGTCGTTCCCTACAATGAGCAGTTCTTC.

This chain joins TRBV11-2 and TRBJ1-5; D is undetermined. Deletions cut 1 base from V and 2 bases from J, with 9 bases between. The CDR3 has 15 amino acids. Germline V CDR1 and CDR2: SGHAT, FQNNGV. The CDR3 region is CASSLGPNRNQPQHF. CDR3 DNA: TGTGCCAGCAGCTTAGGGCCGAACCGCAATCAGCCCCAGCATTTT.

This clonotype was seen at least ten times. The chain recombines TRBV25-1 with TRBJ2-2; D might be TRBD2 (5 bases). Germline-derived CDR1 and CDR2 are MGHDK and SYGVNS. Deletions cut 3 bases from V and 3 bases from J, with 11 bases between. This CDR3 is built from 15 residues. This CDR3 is CASSDSPGDTGELFF. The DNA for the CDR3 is TGTGCCAGCAGTGACAGCCCCGGGGACACCGGGGAGCTGTTTTTT.

CDR3 in DNA: TGTGCCAGCAGCCGAACCGGACAGGGGGTTACTAATGAAAAACTGTTTTTT. This encodes CASSRTGQGVTNEKLFF. This chain uses TRBV11-2 with TRBJ1-4, with 10 nucleotides matching TRBD1. CDR1 SGHAT and CDR2 FQNNGV come from the germline V gene. The CDR3 is 17 amino acids. The ends lost 5 bases at V and 2 bases at J; junction bases unmatched: 8. The variable domain in full, completed from reference TRBV11-2 and TRBJ1-4, reads EAGVAQSPRYKIIEKRQSVAFWCNPISGHATLYWYQQILGQGPKLLIQFQNNGVVDDSQLPKDRFSAERLKGVDSTLKIQPAKLEDSAVYLCASSRTGQGVTNEKLFFGSGTQLSVL.